This paragraph covers one T cell receptor beta chain sequence. Its antigen remains unidentified. These data originate in a study of T cell responses to AZD1222 COVID-19 vaccine. Whole-study findings and limits: Donors were chiefly white British, with a greater number of females, and clonal diversity was perhaps underestimated.

Some clones are missing from TCRdb's copy, which holds only in-frame ones; the method was immunoSEQ multiplex PCR. The sample holds roughly 110,000 clones; over 80% are singletons and the top ten take about 8.1%. The clonotype was recovered from an adult who received the AZD1222 COVID-19 vaccine. The sample was peripheral blood, taken 28 days after the second AZD1222 dose.

The CDR3 DNA reads as TGCGCCAGCAGCCCGGGACAGGGAGCATCAACTAATGAAAAACTGTTTTTT. It specifies CASSPGQGASTNEKLFF. The chain uses TRBV5-1 and TRBJ1-4; 9 bases are a match to TRBD1. With V trimmed by 4 bases and J by 0 bases, 7 bases remained unmatched. CDR3 length: 17 amino acids. The germline V gene encodes CDR1 SGHRS and CDR2 YFSETQ.